This T cell receptor beta chain emerged from a study of regulatory T cells in long-lasting Graves disease. At the level of the study: Disease was considered persistent Graves' disease after over 5 years of antithyroid drugs (with positive TSH receptor antibodies).

Sequencing libraries for TCR beta were prepared with iRepertoire HTBI primers and Arm-PCR of CDR3 regions. Per the original methods: Throughout the samples, researchers identified about 56 TRBV and some 14 TRBJ segments. TCRdb fed the multiplex PCR reads into MiXCR, producing one record per CDR3 protein. TCRdb's processing, not the authors' own work, is the source of the V and J calls. The sample records 600,000 to 800,000 distinct CDR3 sequences, 30% being singletons. Time point given: persistent/refractory GD, antithyroid drugs over 5 years with positive TRAb. With RNA extracted from PBMCs as input, the TCR library was made. The V gene end was trimmed by 4 bases and the J gene end by 0 bases; junction bases not matched to a gene: 7. The CDR3 runs to 16 residues. CDR1 and CDR2 (germline): SGHDT, YYEEEE. Study-level findings and limits: Persistent patients shared more public clonotypes (around 2,500) than newly diagnosed patients (about 1,000). Persistent disease showed a preference for TRBV28, TRBJ1-2 and TRBJ2-5.

In the case of this clonotype: The antigen is not known.

The genes are TRBV5-6 and TRBJ1-3; 7 bases are a match to TRBD1. This sample comprised peripheral blood mononuclear cells (PBMCs), obtained when the disease was refractory, from a patient treated with antithyroid drugs. The sequence was obtained from a female donor with Graves disease. The CDR3 is CASSAKQGSSGNTIYF. CDR3 coding DNA: TGTGCCAGCAGCGCCAAACAGGGGAGCTCTGGAAACACCATATATTTT.